The 21 T cell receptor beta chains below were found in one sample sequenced in a study of blood T cell repertoires in COVID-19. Clones were sequenced by immunoSEQ multiplex PCR, and TCRdb holds only the in-frame ones, with some missing. In the table there are 390,000 or so clones, approximately 90% of which are singletons. Source material: PBMCs or T cells enriched from blood (not recorded which). These receptors were collected from a man between 18 and 29 years old who had recovered from COVID-19.

About this clone itself: This sample also contains other DNA sequences that code for the same CDR3. This sequence joins TRBV7-2 and TRBJ2-7; the D gene is possibly TRBD1 (6 bases). V was pared by 1 base and J by 1 base, with 8 bases between. CDR1 and CDR2 (germline): SGHTA, FQGNSA. This CDR3 is built from 14 residues. The CDR3, as DNA: TGTGCCAGCAGCTTAGTACAGGGTTCCTACGAGCAGTACTTC. Its protein product is CASSLVQGSYEQYF. Drawing the rest from reference TRBV7-2 and TRBJ2-7, the complete variable domain is GAGVSQSPSNKVTEKGKDVELRCDPISGHTALYWYRQSLGQGLEFLIYFQGNSAPDKSGLPSDRFSAERTGGSVSTLTIQRTQQEDSAVYLCASSLVQGSYEQYFGPGTRLTVT.

This chain's CDR3 is CASSLRPIGAAGELFF. The CDR3, as DNA: TGTGCCAGCAGCTTGAGGCCGATAGGTGCGGCCGGGGAGCTGTTTTTT. The chain has TRBV5-5 and TRBJ2-2; D gene unclear. The V end was cut by 1 base, the J end by 6 bases, with 16 bases between. The CDR3 sequence is 16 residues long. CDR1 and CDR2 (germline): SGHKS, YYEKEE (reference sequence).

The chain employs TRBV7-9 and TRBJ2-7; tentatively, D is TRBD2 (6 bases). V lost 1 base and J lost 4, with 14 bases in between. Germline-derived CDR1 and CDR2 are SEHNR and FQNEAQ (reference sequence). The CDR3 is 15 amino acids. Here the CDR3 DNA reads TGTGCCAGCAGCTTAGTGGGGGGAGACAGATACGAGCAGTACTTC. Translating it yields CASSLVGGDRYEQYF.

With respect to this clone: Within the sample, other DNA sequences also encode this same CDR3. This chain uses TRBV10-3 with TRBJ1-4, with D possibly TRBD1 on 6 matching bases. CDR1 ENHRY and CDR2 SYGVKD come from the germline V gene. Trimming cost V 4 bases and J 5 bases, with 11 bases left between them. The CDR3 is made up of 14 amino acids. CDR3 DNA: TGTGCCATCAGTGGTACAGGGACGAATGAAAAACTGTTTTTT. It codes for CAISGTGTNEKLFF.

The rearrangement uses TRBV30 and TRBJ2-2, with 7 positions matching TRBD1. Germline loops: CDR1 GTSNPN, CDR2 SVGIG (reference sequence). Trimming took 1 base from V and 6 from J; bases not matched to a gene: 8. This CDR3 spans 15 amino acids. This chain's CDR3 is CAWSASTGSAGELFF. The CDR3 DNA is TGTGCCTGGAGTGCGTCGACAGGGTCCGCCGGGGAGCTGTTTTTT.

This clone appeared once. This sequence joins TRBV9 and TRBJ1-6; D unresolved. Per the germline V gene, CDR1 is SGDLS and CDR2 is YYNGEE. Trimming shortened V by 0 bases and J by 7 bases, and 8 bases separated the two germline ends. The CDR3 contains 14 residues. The CDR3 region has the DNA TGTGCCAGCAGCGTAGCTACAGTAAATTCACCCCTCCACTTT. Its translation is CASSVATVNSPLHF. Full variable domain (remainder filled in from reference TRBV9 and TRBJ1-6): DSGVTQTPKHLITATGQRVTLRCSPRSGDLSVYWYQQSLDQGLQFLIQYYNGEERAKGNILERFSAQQFPDLHSELNLSSLELGDSALYFCASSVATVNSPLHFGNGTRLTVT.

The J gene is TRBJ2-3, the V gene TRBV15, with TRBD1 identical over 11 bases. The CDR3 is 13 amino acids. V dropped 8 bases and J dropped 4; count of bases not matched to a gene: 2. The germline V gene has CDR1 LNHNV and CDR2 YYDKDF (reference sequence). DNA for the CDR3: TGTGCCACCGTGGGACAGGGGGCAGATACGCAGTATTTT. Translating it yields CATVGQGADTQYF.

The V gene is TRBV28, the J gene TRBJ2-7, with 8 bases identical to TRBD1. Germline lookup yields CDR1 MDHEN and CDR2 SYDVKM. This CDR3 has 15 residues. J was trimmed by 5 bases and V by 1 base; bases with no gene match: 7. CDR3 coding DNA: TGTGCCAGCAGTTTATCCTGGACAGGGCTAAACGAGCAGTACTTC. Its protein is CASSLSWTGLNEQYF.

This clone has just a few counts. This rearrangement joins TRBV19 to TRBJ2-7; a possible D gene is TRBD1 (6 bases). The CDR3 runs to 16 residues. V lost 5 bases and J lost 7, with 24 bases in between. In germline, CDR1 is LNHDA, CDR2 SQIVND (reference sequence). DNA for the CDR3: TGTGCCAGTAGTGACGTTCGGACAGCATACTTCGTAGAGCAGTACTTC. This gives the protein CASSDVRTAYFVEQYF.

V and J are TRBV6-2 or TRBV6-3 and TRBJ2-7; D is possibly TRBD2 (6 bases). The V gene lost 0 bases and the J gene lost 12 bases, with 15 bases spanning the gap. Germline V lookup: CDR1 MNHEY, CDR2 SVGEGT. The CDR3 contains 13 residues. The CDR3: CASSYSPGDQGYF. CDR3 bases: TGTGCCAGCAGTTACTCGCCGGGGGATCAGGGGTACTTC.

The CDR3 DNA sequence: TGTGCCAGCAGCTTAGTCCGACAGGGTACCCCCACCGGGGAGCTGTTTTTT. Translating it yields CASSLVRQGTPTGELFF. The chain uses TRBV7-9 and TRBJ2-2, with 7 positions matching TRBD1. The length of the CDR3 is 17 residues. The V and J ends lost 1 base and 4 bases, in that order; junction bases with no gene match: 9. Germline V gene data show CDR1 as SEHNR and CDR2 as FQNEAQ (reference sequence).

This chain joins TRBV9 and TRBJ2-7; 7 nucleotides line up with TRBD2. Per germline, CDR1 SGDLS and CDR2 YYNGEE. The CDR3 loop spans 16 amino acids. J gave up 3 bases and V 0 bases, and 9 bases lay outside the gene matches. The CDR3 sequence is CASSVGNSGFIYEQYF. CDR3 DNA: TGTGCCAGCAGCGTAGGTAATAGCGGGTTCATCTACGAGCAGTACTTC.

The rearrangement uses TRBV18 and TRBJ1-2; D gene ambiguous. Germline V CDR1 and CDR2: KGHSH, LQKENI. Trimming took off 3 bases at V and 4 bases at J, with 15 bases between the two ends. The CDR3 has 15 amino acids. For the CDR3, the DNA is TGTGCCAGCTCACCCGCTGGAGGGAAGGCCTATGGCTACACCTTC. Amino acids: CASSPAGGKAYGYTF.

V is TRBV5-4 and J is TRBJ2-1; 14 nucleotides align to TRBD2. From germline, CDR1 is SGHNT and CDR2 YYREEE (reference sequence). The junction had 4 bases not matched to a gene; V was cut back by 4 bases and J by 7 bases. The CDR3 is 15 amino acids. The CDR3 is CASSPTSGGANEQFF. In DNA, the CDR3 is TGTGCCAGCAGCCCGACTAGCGGGGGGGCAAATGAGCAGTTCTTC. Drawing the rest from reference TRBV5-4 and TRBJ2-1, the complete variable domain is ETGVTQSPTHLIKTRGQQVTLRCSSQSGHNTVSWYQQALGQGPQFIFQYYREEENGRGNFPPRFSGLQFPNYSSELNVNALELDDSALYLCASSPTSGGANEQFFGPGTRLTVL.

The rearrangement links TRBV30 to TRBJ2-1; D is possibly TRBD2 (6 bases). Germline V CDR1 and CDR2: GTSNPN, SVGIG (reference sequence). The CDR3 totals 11 residues. Trimming pared 3 bases from V and 9 bases from J, leaving 9 bases between. CDR3 DNA sequence: TGTGCCTGGAGCCTAGCGCCTGAGCAGTTCTTC. Residues: CAWSLAPEQFF.

The chain carries TRBV19 and TRBJ1-4; 7 bases are shared with TRBD1. The ends lost 7 bases at V and 4 bases at J; junction bases unmatched: 12. Germline CDR1 reads LNHDA; CDR2 reads SQIVND (reference sequence). This CDR3 region has 16 residues. The CDR3 DNA reads TGTGCCAGTACCCCTCCCGGGACAGACTATAATGAAAAACTGTTTTTT. Translated: CASTPPGTDYNEKLFF.

The DNA of the CDR3 is TGTGCCAGCAGCCTAGCGGACAGCACAGATACGCAGTATTTT. It yields the protein CASSLADSTDTQYF. The V call is TRBV3-1 (or the pseudogene TRBV3-2), the J call TRBJ2-3; D is perhaps TRBD2 (6 bases). Trimming stripped 4 bases from V and 0 bases from J, with 8 bases between. The length of the CDR3 is 14 residues. CDR1 LGHDT and CDR2 YNNKEL come from the germline V gene (reference sequence).

The V and J genes are TRBV3-1 (or the pseudogene TRBV3-2) and TRBJ1-1, with D tentatively TRBD1 (6 bases). CDR1 and CDR2 from the germline V gene are LGHDT and YNNKEL (reference sequence). V lost 4 bases to trimming and J lost 7 bases, with 16 bases between them. This CDR3 is 14 amino acids long. This chain's CDR3 is CASSRNSGESEAFF. The DNA for the CDR3 is TGTGCCAGCAGCCGAAATTCAGGGGAGAGTGAAGCTTTCTTT.

V gene TRBV19 combines with J gene TRBJ1-1; TRBD1 aligns across 7 bases. Germline V gene sequence: CDR1 LNHDA, CDR2 SQIVND (reference sequence). CDR3 length: 13 residues. V dropped 5 bases and J dropped 4; count of bases not matched to a gene: 4. In DNA form, the CDR3 reads TGTGCCAGTAGTTCTCCAGGGGGCACTGAAGCTTTCTTT. Protein product: CASSSPGGTEAFF.

The CDR3 is CASSPARAGYTF. The CDR3 nucleotides are TGTGCCAGCAGCCCCGCCAGGGCTGGCTACACCTTC. The genes are TRBV5-5 and TRBJ1-2; D might be TRBD1 (5 bases). V dropped 4 bases and J dropped 7 bases, with 11 bases sitting between them. The CDR3 covers 12 residues. From germline, CDR1 is SGHKS and CDR2 YYEKEE (reference sequence).

This chain joins TRBV2 and TRBJ1-5, with 7 nucleotides matching TRBD1. CDR1 is SNHLY and CDR2 is FYNNEI in the germline V gene. V lost 1 base, J lost 3 bases, and 6 bases stayed unmatched. The CDR3 covers 16 residues. The CDR3 DNA reads TGTGCCAGCAGTGAAGACAGGGGAGTCTCCAATCAGCCCCAGCATTTT. Amino acids: CASSEDRGVSNQPQHF.